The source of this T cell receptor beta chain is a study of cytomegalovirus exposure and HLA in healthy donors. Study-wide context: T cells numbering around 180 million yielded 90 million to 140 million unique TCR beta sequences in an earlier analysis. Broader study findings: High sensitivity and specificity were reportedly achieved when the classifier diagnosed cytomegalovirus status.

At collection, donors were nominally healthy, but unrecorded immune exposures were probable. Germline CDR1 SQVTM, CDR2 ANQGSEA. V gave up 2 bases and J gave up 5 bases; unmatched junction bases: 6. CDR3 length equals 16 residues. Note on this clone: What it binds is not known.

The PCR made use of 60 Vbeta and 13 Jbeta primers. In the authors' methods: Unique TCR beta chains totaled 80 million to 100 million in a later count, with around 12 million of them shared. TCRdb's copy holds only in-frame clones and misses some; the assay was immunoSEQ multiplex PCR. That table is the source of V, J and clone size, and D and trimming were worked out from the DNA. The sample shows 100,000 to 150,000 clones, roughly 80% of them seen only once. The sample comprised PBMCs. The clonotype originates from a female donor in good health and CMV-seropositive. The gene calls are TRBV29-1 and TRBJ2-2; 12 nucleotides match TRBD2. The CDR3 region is CSVEITLAGGTGELFF. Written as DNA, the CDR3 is TGCAGCGTTGAAATTACTCTAGCGGGGGGGACCGGGGAGCTGTTTTTT.